The next 23 T cell receptor beta chains were all read from a single sample in a study of T cell responses to AZD1222 COVID-19 vaccine. Generated by immunoSEQ multiplex PCR, the TCRdb table keeps only in-frame clones and is missing some. The profile shows 150,000 to 200,000 clones, over 80% of them singletons. The source was peripheral blood, collected on day 0 of MenACWY control vaccination. Source of these receptors: an adult in good health.

The chain links TRBV7-9 to TRBJ1-4; TRBD1 might be the D (5 bases). Looked up from germline, CDR1 is SEHNR and CDR2 is FQNEAQ (reference sequence). This CDR3 is built from 16 residues. V was clipped by 1 base and J by 5 bases, with 14 bases between them. CDR3 sequence reads: CASSLVGEQENEKLFF. Written as DNA, the CDR3 is TGTGCCAGCAGCTTAGTCGGTGAACAGGAAAATGAAAAACTGTTTTTT.

The V and J genes are TRBV7-9 and TRBJ1-1; D gene unclear. The ends were cut back, 6 bases at V and 2 bases at J, with 16 bases in the middle. The CDR3 loop spans 15 amino acids. Germline V lookup: CDR1 SEHNR, CDR2 FQNEAQ (reference sequence). The CDR3 region has the DNA TGTGCCAGCAGTTCCTCATACCGGGATAACACTGAAGCTTTCTTT. This encodes CASSSSYRDNTEAFF.

The chain has TRBV6-5 and TRBJ1-4; perhaps TRBD1 as D (5 bases). Germline CDR1 MNHEY, CDR2 SVGAGI. Trimming removed 5 bases from V and 6 bases from J, with 10 bases in between. CDR3 size: 13 residues. The DNA for the CDR3 is TGTGCCAGCAGTACGGGGACTTATGAAAAACTGTTTTTT. It specifies CASSTGTYEKLFF.

This chain connects TRBV5-1 to TRBJ1-5, with D possibly matching TRBD1 (6 bases). Trimming cost V 9 bases and J 5 bases, with 21 bases left between them. This CDR3 is built from 15 residues. The germline gives CDR1 SGHRS, CDR2 YFSETQ. CDR3 amino acids: CATPAARGIDQPQHF. CDR3 in DNA: TGCGCCACCCCTGCGGCCAGGGGCATCGATCAGCCCCAGCATTTT.

The chain carries TRBV7-2 and TRBJ1-6; 10 nucleotides line up with TRBD1. Germline CDR1 SGHTA, CDR2 FQGNSA. The CDR3 covers 18 residues. J was trimmed by 7 bases and V by 2 bases; bases with no gene match: 11. The CDR3 bases are TGTGCCAGCAGCTTAATTAAGACAGGGGGCGCACGGAATTCACCCCTCCACTTT. It encodes CASSLIKTGGARNSPLHF.

This clone was seen more than once but under ten times. V is TRBV27 and J is TRBJ1-6; the match to TRBD1 covers 7 bases. CDR3 length: 14 residues. Germline CDR1 reads MNHEY; CDR2 reads SMNVEV (reference sequence). V dropped 5 bases and J dropped 9; count of bases not matched to a gene: 7. This CDR3 is CASSPLQGSSPLHF. The CDR3 nucleotides are TGTGCCAGCAGTCCCTTACAGGGGAGTTCACCCCTCCACTTT.

V is TRBV19 and J is TRBJ2-1, with 12 bases matching TRBD1. This CDR3 has 15 amino acids. V lost 5 bases to trimming and J lost 7 bases; unmatched junction nucleotides: 6. Germline V CDR1 and CDR2: LNHDA, SQIVND (reference sequence). CDR3 in DNA: TGTGCCAGTAGTGTGGGACAGGGGGCGTGGAATGAGCAGTTCTTC. Encoded protein: CASSVGQGAWNEQFF.

This sequence joins TRBV24-1 and TRBJ1-6; a possible D gene is TRBD1 (5 bases). Germline lookup yields CDR1 KGHDR and CDR2 SFDVKD. Trimming stripped 3 bases from V and 14 bases from J, with 13 bases between. This CDR3 contains 13 residues. CDR3 sequence: CATSDMGEATLHF. The CDR3 DNA reads as TGTGCCACCAGTGATATGGGGGAGGCCACCCTCCACTTT.

This chain connects TRBV24-1 to TRBJ2-1, with 10 nucleotides matching TRBD2. The CDR3 loop spans 16 amino acids. CDR1 KGHDR and CDR2 SFDVKD come from the germline V gene. V was clipped by 3 bases and J by 7 bases; unmatched bases: 8. As DNA, the CDR3 is TGTGCCACCAGTGATCCTCTAGCGGGAGTTGGTAATGAGCAGTTCTTC. Translating it yields CATSDPLAGVGNEQFF.

The rearrangement links TRBV28 to TRBJ2-5, with D perhaps assigned TRBD1 or TRBD2 (6 bases each). The ends were cut back, 3 bases at V and 4 bases at J, with 9 bases in the middle. Looked up from germline, CDR1 is MDHEN and CDR2 is SYDVKM. The CDR3 runs 13 residues. The CDR3: CASSFEGGETQYF. The CDR3 DNA reads as TGTGCCAGCAGTTTTGAGGGGGGAGAGACCCAGTACTTC.

This chain uses TRBV7-3 with TRBJ1-1; D is possibly TRBD1 (5 bases). The V end lost 5 bases, the J end lost 2 bases, and 12 bases lay between the germline ends. The CDR3 loop spans 14 amino acids. Germline V gives CDR1 SGHTA, CDR2 FQGTGA. The CDR3 sequence: CASSPGGVNTEAFF. The CDR3 nucleotides read TGTGCCAGCAGCCCTGGAGGGGTAAACACTGAAGCTTTCTTT. Full variable domain (missing parts from reference TRBV7-3 and TRBJ1-1): GAGVSQTPSNKVTEKGKYVELRCDPISGHTALYWYRQSLGQGPEFLIYFQGTGAADDSGLPNDRFFAVRPEGSVSTLKIQRTERGDSAVYLCASSPGGVNTEAFFGQGTRLTVV.

The CDR3 DNA follows: TGTGCCAGCAGCCAAGCCCCAGGGGGCACCTCACCCTATGGAAACACCATATATTTT. As protein: CASSQAPGGTSPYGNTIYF. The V call is TRBV28, the J call TRBJ1-3; 8 bases match TRBD1. V gave up 6 bases and J gave up 3 bases; unmatched junction bases: 19. Germline V CDR1 and CDR2: MDHEN, SYDVKM. This CDR3 has 19 residues.

The chain is built from TRBV19 and TRBJ2-1; D possibly corresponds to TRBD1 (5 bases). Trimming pared 3 bases from V and 10 bases from J, leaving 13 bases between. The length of the CDR3 is 13 residues. Germline CDR1 LNHDA, CDR2 SQIVND (reference sequence). This CDR3 is CASSMGPGREQFF. The CDR3 DNA is TGTGCCAGTAGTATGGGGCCAGGAAGGGAGCAGTTCTTC.

The chain couples TRBV7-9 to TRBJ2-7; a weak D match, TRBD1 (5 bases). CDR3 length equals 14 residues. Germline V gives CDR1 SEHNR, CDR2 FQNEAQ (reference sequence). V lost 1 base to trimming and J lost 0 bases, with 7 bases between them. In nucleotides, the CDR3 is TGTGCCAGCAGCTTAGTCGACAGCTCCTACGAGCAGTACTTC. The encoded protein is CASSLVDSSYEQYF.

The chain couples TRBV10-3 to TRBJ2-1, with 8 positions matching TRBD2. J was trimmed by 3 bases and V by 8 bases; bases with no gene match: 6. Germline V CDR1 and CDR2: ENHRY, SYGVKD. This CDR3 has 14 amino acids. For the CDR3, the DNA is TGTGCCATCCCCCCACTAGCGGACTACAATGAGCAGTTCTTC. Protein product: CAIPPLADYNEQFF.

The chain joins TRBV5-1 to TRBJ2-5; possibly TRBD1 for D (5 bases). Germline lookup yields CDR1 SGHRS and CDR2 YFSETQ. Deletions cut 2 bases from V and 1 base from J, with 6 bases between. The CDR3 spans 13 residues. CDR3 protein: CASSLRGQETQYF. The DNA for the CDR3 is TGCGCCAGCAGCTTAAGGGGCCAAGAGACCCAGTACTTC.

The chain joins TRBV28 to TRBJ1-2; no clear D gene. Germline CDR1 reads MDHEN; CDR2 reads SYDVKM. V was cut by 6 bases and J by 2 bases, with 4 bases left in between. This CDR3 has 11 residues. The CDR3 nucleotides are TGTGCCAGCAGACCGAACTATGGCTACACCTTC. Its protein product is CASRPNYGYTF.

The V and J genes are TRBV18 and TRBJ2-6; no definite D call. Trimming removed 2 bases at V and 0 bases at J, with 14 bases between. Germline CDR1 and CDR2: KGHSH and LQKENI. The CDR3 spans 18 residues. The CDR3 sequence is CASSPKDGRPSGANVLTF. The CDR3 DNA reads TGTGCCAGCTCACCAAAGGACGGGCGGCCCTCTGGGGCCAACGTCCTGACTTTC.

This chain links TRBV5-1 with TRBJ1-1; D is undetermined. V dropped 4 bases and J dropped 1 base, with 2 bases sitting between them. Germline V gene lookup returns CDR1 SGHRS and CDR2 YFSETQ. The CDR3 consists of 11 residues. CDR3: CASSQNTEAFF. The CDR3 nucleotides read TGCGCCAGCAGCCAGAACACTGAAGCTTTCTTT.

V gene TRBV15 combines with J gene TRBJ2-3, with 14 bases lining up with TRBD2. The germline CDR1 and CDR2 sequences are LNHNV and YYDKDF (reference sequence). The CDR3 extends over 16 amino acids. V gave up 3 bases and J gave up 2 bases; unmatched junction bases: 1. The DNA of the CDR3 is TGTGCCACCAGCAGGGGACTAGCGGGGGCCACAGATACGCAGTATTTT. It translates to CATSRGLAGATDTQYF.

The V call is TRBV7-3, the J call TRBJ2-1, with D perhaps given as TRBD1 or TRBD2 (5 bases each). In germline, CDR1 is SGHTA, CDR2 FQGTGA. This CDR3 region has 15 residues. V lost 2 bases, J lost 0 bases, and 8 bases lay in between. CDR3 protein: CASSLHGGSYNEQFF. The CDR3 DNA sequence: TGTGCCAGCAGCTTACATGGGGGCTCCTACAATGAGCAGTTCTTC.

This chain uses TRBV2 with TRBJ2-7; 14 bases are shared with TRBD2. The CDR3 is made up of 16 amino acids. V lost 8 bases and J lost 2; bases outside the gene matches: 8. Germline CDR1 SNHLY, CDR2 FYNNEI. CDR3 sequence (DNA): TGTGCCAGCGGTTGGACTAGCGGGAGGCCCACCTACGAGCAGTACTTC. This gives the protein CASGWTSGRPTYEQYF.

V is TRBV28 and J is TRBJ2-7, with TRBD1 identical over 11 bases. V lost 6 bases to trimming and J lost 2 bases; unmatched junction nucleotides: 6. The length of the CDR3 is 15 residues. The V gene's germline CDR1 is MDHEN and CDR2 SYDVKM. The CDR3 bases are TGTGCCAGCAGCGCGGGACAGGGGGTTCCCTACGAGCAGTACTTC. Its protein is CASSAGQGVPYEQYF.